The rows below give T cell receptor beta chains drawn from one sample of a study of blood T cell repertoires in COVID-19. The protocol was immunoSEQ multiplex PCR, while the TCRdb copy is restricted to in-frame clones and leaves out a portion. This sample has 330,000 or so clones; around 90% occur once, and the top ten carry roughly 9.9%. Sequencing input: peripheral blood. The receptor source for this set is a man aged 30 to 45 with COVID-19, enrolled during active disease. Both conserved end residues are part of each CDR3.

CDR3: CASSLGDRPYSYEQYF
V: TRBV5-1
length: 16

CDR3: CAISESGTKSDTQYF
V: TRBV10-3
length: 15

CDR3: CASSVTGFSNYGYTF
V: TRBV9
length: 15

CDR3: CASSIDRGNYGYTF
V: TRBV19
length: 14

CDR3: CASSDTLPGNQPQHF
V: TRBV25-1
length: 15

CDR3: CASSMTSDSWGGELFF
V: TRBV19
length: 16

CDR3: CASSIAGTYEQYF
V: TRBV19
length: 13

CDR3: CASSNGQGQETQYF
V: TRBV5-8
length: 14

CDR3: CASKSPSYEQYF
V: TRBV6-5
length: 12

CDR3: CATSRDWGQGATNEKLFF
V: TRBV15
length: 18

CDR3: CASSPHPGSYEQYF
V: TRBV18
length: 14

CDR3: CASSPDGDRVNYGYTF
V: TRBV5-8
length: 16

CDR3: CASSMMRGSDHEQYF
V: TRBV19
length: 15

CDR3: CASSGQSSYEQYF
V: TRBV7-2
length: 13

CDR3: CASSPGLAGTGELFF
V: TRBV7-3
length: 15

CDR3: CASSVAGVPYQPQHF
V: TRBV9
length: 15

CDR3: CASRPGTSGGYEQYF
V: TRBV6-5
length: 15

CDR3: CASNNPGGEQYF
V: TRBV28
length: 12

CDR3: CASTLDRPYNSPLHF
V: TRBV6-5
length: 15

CDR3: CASSLRTGGLYEQYF
V: TRBV11-1
length: 15

CDR3: CASRGTAINEQFF
V: TRBV7-2
length: 13

CDR3: CASSLAEEETQYF
V: TRBV7-6
length: 13

CDR3: CSPRGGLAGGAGEQFF
V: TRBV29-1
length: 16

CDR3: CASSPGLAGGGETQYF
V: TRBV9
length: 16

CDR3: CASTSQGVGQPQHF
V: TRBV19
length: 14

CDR3: CASSWGTGFYEQYF
V: TRBV6-5
length: 14

CDR3: CSASRLALGGEQYF
V: TRBV20-1
length: 14

CDR3: CASSSNSDTQYF
V: TRBV18
length: 12

CDR3: CATSDFSGNYGYTF
V: TRBV24-1
length: 14

CDR3: CASSYLPGLSNTGELFF
V: TRBV6-2/TRBV6-3
length: 17

CDR3: CASSMDSSYEQYF
V: TRBV19
length: 13

CDR3: CASSWRGQGVNEQFF
V: TRBV5-5
length: 15

CDR3: CASSPGSLDYGYTF
V: TRBV5-4
length: 14

CDR3: CASSFGTGLSETQYF
V: TRBV27
length: 15

CDR3: CASSQGGSSSYEQYF
V: TRBV3-1/TRBV3-2
length: 15